These T cell receptor beta chains were read from a single sample in a study of T cells in Graves' hyperthyroidism and ophthalmopathy. TCRdb itself ran the multiplex PCR reads through MiXCR, one entry per CDR3 protein. Among about 640,000 distinct CDR3 sequences, 20% were seen once, and the ten largest hold around a third. The source material was blood. These receptor sequences come from a man aged 30 to 45 with Graves' ophthalmopathy. The CDR3 runs from the conserved cysteine through the conserved F or W. The D gene is left open where the match is weak. Clone size is not always given. Where it is, it says once, few, many or a class for expanded clones.

DNA	CDR3	J	V	D	size
TGTGCCAGCAGTGGTCCAGATACGCAGTATTTT	CASSGPDTQYF	TRBJ2-3	TRBV2	.	many
TGTGCCAGCAGCCAAGATCTAGCGGGACGTTACGAGCAGTACTTC	CASSQDLAGRYEQYF	TRBJ2-7	TRBV3-1	TRBD2	few
TGTGCCAGCAGCAGGGGACATACGATGAACACTGAAGCTTTCTTT	CASSRGHTMNTEAFF	TRBJ1-1	TRBV7-9	.	many
TGTGCCAGCAGCTTAACTAGCGGGAGATGGAATGAGCAGTTCTTC	CASSLTSGRWNEQFF	TRBJ2-1	TRBV7-2	TRBD2	few
TGCGCCAGCAGCCCGGAGTTACTAGCCAAAAACATTCAGTACTTC	CASSPELLAKNIQYF	TRBJ2-4	TRBV4-3	.	.
TGTGCCTGGAGTGCCGCCCGGAACACTGAAGCTTTCTTT	CAWSAARNTEAFF	TRBJ1-1	TRBV30	.	many
TGCAGCGTAACGGACAGGGCCTACGAGCAGTACTTC	CSVTDRAYEQYF	TRBJ2-7	TRBV29-1	TRBD1	.
TGTGCCAGCAGCCTTGGGGGGGTCGGAGAGCAGTTCTTC	CASSLGGVGEQFF	TRBJ2-1	TRBV3-1	TRBD2	few
TGTGCCAGCAGTGGACTAGCGGGGCACGAGCAGTACTTC	CASSGLAGHEQYF	TRBJ2-7	TRBV2	TRBD2	many
TGTGCCAGCTTAAGGGGGGAGAGAACCAACGTCCTGACTTTC	CASLRGERTNVLTF	TRBJ2-6	TRBV6-2/TRBV6-3	.	.
TGTGCCAGCAGTGAACCGGACAGGTCCTACGAGCAGTACTTC	CASSEPDRSYEQYF	TRBJ2-7	TRBV6-1	TRBD1	many
TGTGCCAGCAGTCGTCGGGGGACTGGCAATGAGCAGTTCTTC	CASSRRGTGNEQFF	TRBJ2-1	TRBV6-1	.	few
TGTGCCAGCAGTTTATCTGCGGGTAGCAATCAGCCCCAGCATTTT	CASSLSAGSNQPQHF	TRBJ1-5	TRBV27	.	many
TGCGCCAGCACCCGTTGGGGCACAGATACGCAGTATTTT	CASTRWGTDTQYF	TRBJ2-3	TRBV5-1	.	few
TGTGTCAGCAGCCTCAGGACAGTCAATGAAAAACTGTTTTTT	CVSSLRTVNEKLFF	TRBJ1-4	TRBV28	.	.
TGCGCCAGCAGCCAACCGGGACAGAAATGGACTGAAGCTTTCTTT	CASSQPGQKWTEAFF	TRBJ1-1	TRBV4-1	TRBD1	.
TGCGCCAGCAGCTTGAGGCGGGAGGGTTACAATGAGCAGTTCTTC	CASSLRREGYNEQFF	TRBJ2-1	TRBV5-1	TRBD2	many
TGTGCCACCGCCACGGCTTCCTCCTACAATGAGCAGTTCTTC	CATATASSYNEQFF	TRBJ2-1	TRBV5-5	.	few
TGTGCCAGCAGCCGCGGCGGGACTCCCTACGAGCAGTACTTC	CASSRGGTPYEQYF	TRBJ2-7	TRBV6-1	.	few
TGTGCCAGCAGTTACGGCGGGAGTAGCACAGATACGCAGTATTTT	CASSYGGSSTDTQYF	TRBJ2-3	TRBV6-5	TRBD2	few
TGTGCCAGCTCCGACCGTAGGGCTGGAAACACCATATATTTT	CASSDRRAGNTIYF	TRBJ1-3	TRBV18	.	.
TGTGCCAGCAGTTTAATGAGGAACCAGCCCCAGCATTTT	CASSLMRNQPQHF	TRBJ1-5	TRBV28	.	.
TGTGCCAGCAGCTTAGCGTACGCAGGGGGTGACACAGATACGCAGTATTTT	CASSLAYAGGDTDTQYF	TRBJ2-3	TRBV7-2	TRBD1	few
TGTGCCAGCAGCCTAGATCCTATGAACACTGAAGCTTTCTTT	CASSLDPMNTEAFF	TRBJ1-1	TRBV4-2	.	.
TGTGCCACCCCAACCGAGACTAGCGGGATCTCCTACGAGCAGTACTTC	CATPTETSGISYEQYF	TRBJ2-7	TRBV28	TRBD2	.
TGTGCCAGCATCCGGGACAGGGGAGCGAACACTGAAGCTTTCTTT	CASIRDRGANTEAFF	TRBJ1-1	TRBV2	TRBD1	many
TGTGCCAGCAGTTACTCCGCTAGCGGGAGAGGCGATGAGCAGTTCTTC	CASSYSASGRGDEQFF	TRBJ2-1	TRBV6-5	TRBD2	.
TGTGCCAGCAGTTCCCATGCCCCCCCCAACGATGAGCAGTTCTTC	CASSSHAPPNDEQFF	TRBJ2-1	TRBV28	.	many
TGTGCCACCAGTGATTTGCAGGGGGCGGCGGCAGATACGCAGTATTTT	CATSDLQGAAADTQYF	TRBJ2-3	TRBV24-1	TRBD1	.
TGTGCCAGCACCTTCCGGGGGGACTACTCCCTCGATGAGCAGTTCTTC	CASTFRGDYSLDEQFF	TRBJ2-1	TRBV6-1	TRBD2	.
TGTGCCAGCAGCGTAGGAGCTAGCACAGATACGCAGTATTTT	CASSVGASTDTQYF	TRBJ2-3	TRBV3-1	.	.
TGTGCCAGCAGTTTAGCGGAAACTAGTATCGGGTCCTTCTTCGAGACCCAGTACTTC	CASSLAETSIGSFFETQYF	TRBJ2-5	TRBV12-3/TRBV12-4	.	few
TGTGCCAGCAGTTTGCCCGGGACTAGCGTGAACGAGCAGTACTTC	CASSLPGTSVNEQYF	TRBJ2-7	TRBV6-5	TRBD2	.
TGCGCCAGCAGCTGGGGGACACTTCACATGAACACTGAAGCTTTCTTT	CASSWGTLHMNTEAFF	TRBJ1-1	TRBV5-1	.	.
TGTGCCACTCGAGGCAGTCCAAGCAATCAGCCCCAGCATTTT	CATRGSPSNQPQHF	TRBJ1-5	TRBV28	.	.
TGTGCCAGCAGTTCCTCGTTGACAGCTACTGAAGCTTTCTTT	CASSSSLTATEAFF	TRBJ1-1	TRBV6-2/TRBV6-3	.	many
TGCGCCAGCAGCGGCGGACTAGCGGGAGTCAATGAGCAGTTCTTC	CASSGGLAGVNEQFF	TRBJ2-1	TRBV5-1	TRBD2	few
TGTGCCAGCAGCACCCCCGGGGGGGGCTCGTACGAGCAGTACTTC	CASSTPGGGSYEQYF	TRBJ2-7	TRBV28	TRBD2	many
TGTGCCAGCAGCTTAAGGCCCGTCCGAAGTACAGCTAGGTACACTGAAGCTTTCTTT	CASSLRPVRSTARYTEAFF	TRBJ1-1	TRBV7-9	.	many
TGTGCCAGCAGCTTGGACAGGGGGCTCGAGGAAAAACTGTTTTTT	CASSLDRGLEEKLFF	TRBJ1-4	TRBV28	TRBD1	.
TGTGCCTGGGGGACTAGCAAAACCCAGTACTTC	CAWGTSKTQYF	TRBJ2-5	TRBV30	TRBD2	.
TGTGCCAGCAGTTTGCTCCGGACCTCCTACGAGCAGTACTTC	CASSLLRTSYEQYF	TRBJ2-7	TRBV28	.	.
TGTGCCAGCAGCCAAGGGGACAGGGGTCACGAGCAGTACTTC	CASSQGDRGHEQYF	TRBJ2-7	TRBV4-2	TRBD1	few
TGTGCCAGCAGCTTATTGGGACAGACATACGAGAATGAGCAGTTCTTC	CASSLLGQTYENEQFF	TRBJ2-1	TRBV7-3	TRBD1	few
TGTGCCAGCAGCTTAGGGGGCCAGTCGGCAGATACGCAGTATTTT	CASSLGGQSADTQYF	TRBJ2-3	TRBV7-3	.	.
TGTGCCAGCAGCTTGTCCGGGAGGTACACCGGGGAGCTGTTTTTT	CASSLSGRYTGELFF	TRBJ2-2	TRBV5-6	TRBD2	few
TGTGCCAGCAGCGGCTCGGGGGAGTACGAGCAGTTCTTC	CASSGSGEYEQFF	TRBJ2-1	TRBV13	.	.
TGTGCCAGCAGTTTATCCGCGGGAGTAACTTGGAATACGCAGTATTTT	CASSLSAGVTWNTQYF	TRBJ2-3	TRBV12-3/TRBV12-4	TRBD2	many
TGTGCCAGCAGCCTGAGACAGGTTTTATACGAGCAGTACTTC	CASSLRQVLYEQYF	TRBJ2-7	TRBV11-2	.	.